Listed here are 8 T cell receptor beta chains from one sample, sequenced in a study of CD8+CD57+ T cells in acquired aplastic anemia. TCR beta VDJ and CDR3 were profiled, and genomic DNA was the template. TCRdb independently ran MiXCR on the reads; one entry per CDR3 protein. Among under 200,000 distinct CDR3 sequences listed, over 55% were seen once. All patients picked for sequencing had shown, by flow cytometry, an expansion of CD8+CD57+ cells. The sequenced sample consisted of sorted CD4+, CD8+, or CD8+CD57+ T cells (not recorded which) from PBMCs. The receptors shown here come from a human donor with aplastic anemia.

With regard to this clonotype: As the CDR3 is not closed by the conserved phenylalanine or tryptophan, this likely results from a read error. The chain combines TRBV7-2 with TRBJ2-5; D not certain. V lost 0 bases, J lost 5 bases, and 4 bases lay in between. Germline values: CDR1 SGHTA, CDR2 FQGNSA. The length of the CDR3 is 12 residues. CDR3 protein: CASSLAFETQYL. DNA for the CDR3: TGTGCCAGCAGCTTAGCGTTTGAGACCCAGTACTTA.

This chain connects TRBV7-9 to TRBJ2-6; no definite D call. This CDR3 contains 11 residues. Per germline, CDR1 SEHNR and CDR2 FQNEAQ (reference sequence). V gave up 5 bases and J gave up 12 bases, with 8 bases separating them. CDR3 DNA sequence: TGTGCCAGCAGCCCCCCTCCCGTCCTGACTTTC. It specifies CASSPPPVLTF.

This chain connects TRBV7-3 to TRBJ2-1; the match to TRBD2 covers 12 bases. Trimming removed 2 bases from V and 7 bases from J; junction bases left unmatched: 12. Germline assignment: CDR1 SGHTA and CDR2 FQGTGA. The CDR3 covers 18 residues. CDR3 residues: CASSLGLAGGGPENEQFF. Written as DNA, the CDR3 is TGTGCCAGCAGCTTAGGGCTAGCGGGAGGGGGTCCTGAGAATGAGCAGTTCTTC.

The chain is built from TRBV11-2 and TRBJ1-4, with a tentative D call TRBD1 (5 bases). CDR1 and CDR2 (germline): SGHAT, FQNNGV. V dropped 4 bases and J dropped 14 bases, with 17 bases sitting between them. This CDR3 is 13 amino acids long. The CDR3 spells CASSSDGGERLFF. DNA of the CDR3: TGTGCCAGCAGCTCAGATGGGGGAGAAAGGCTGTTTTTT. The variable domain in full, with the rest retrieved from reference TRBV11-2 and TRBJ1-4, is EAGVAQSPRYKIIEKRQSVAFWCNPISGHATLYWYQQILGQGPKLLIQFQNNGVVDDSQLPKDRFSAERLKGVDSTLKIQPAKLEDSAVYLCASSSDGGERLFFGSGTQLSVL.

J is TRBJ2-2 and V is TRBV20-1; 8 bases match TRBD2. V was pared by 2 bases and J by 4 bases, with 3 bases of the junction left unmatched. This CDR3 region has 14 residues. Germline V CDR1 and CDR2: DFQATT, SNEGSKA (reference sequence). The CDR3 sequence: CSARLAGGTGELFF. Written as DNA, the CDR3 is TGCAGTGCTAGACTCGCGGGGGGCACCGGGGAGCTGTTTTTT.

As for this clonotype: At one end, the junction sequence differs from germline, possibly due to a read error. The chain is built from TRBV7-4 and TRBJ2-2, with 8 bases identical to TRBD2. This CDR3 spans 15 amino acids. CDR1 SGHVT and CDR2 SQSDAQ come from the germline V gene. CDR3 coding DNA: TGCGCCAGCAGCTTAGCGGGGCAAATCACCGGGGAGCTGTTTTTT. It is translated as CASSLAGQITGELFF. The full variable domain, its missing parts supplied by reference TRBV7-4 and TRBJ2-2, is GAGVSQSPRYKVAKRGRDVALRCDSISGHVTLYWYRQTLGQGSEVLTYSQSDAQRDKSGRPSGRFSAERPERSVSTLKIQRTEQGDSAVYLCASSLAGQITGELFFGEGSRLTVL.

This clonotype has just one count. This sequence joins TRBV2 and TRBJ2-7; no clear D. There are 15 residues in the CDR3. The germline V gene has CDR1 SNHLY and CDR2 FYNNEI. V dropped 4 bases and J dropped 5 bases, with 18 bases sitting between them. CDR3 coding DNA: TGTGCCAGCAGTGGGTCGTCCGTTACTTCCCACGAGCAGTACTTC. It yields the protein CASSGSSVTSHEQYF.

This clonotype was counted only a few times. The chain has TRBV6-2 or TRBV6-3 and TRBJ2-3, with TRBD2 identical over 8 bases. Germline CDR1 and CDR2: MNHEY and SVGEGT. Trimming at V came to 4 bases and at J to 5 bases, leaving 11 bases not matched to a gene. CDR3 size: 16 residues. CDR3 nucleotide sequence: TGTGCCAGCAGTTTGGTAGCGGGAACCGGGCTAGATACGCAGTATTTT. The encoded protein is CASSLVAGTGLDTQYF.